Detailed here is one T cell receptor (beta chain). Its cognate antigen is unknown. Treatment indicated: approximately 9-day PBMC culture with coronavirus spike peptide pools or control peptides (ViraFEST assay). Cultured CD4+ T-cell DNA underwent Oncomine TCR Beta short-read sequencing. TCRdb called the PCR reads again in MiXCR, with one record for every CDR3 protein. The sample includes fewer than 11,000 distinct CDR3 sequences, over 30% of them seen just once. The sample is drawn from a study of vaccination and CD4 T cells after COVID-19. Points from the study as a whole: Spike mono-reactive status applied to 304 of 307 vaccine-specific clones in convalescent patients.

This CDR3 has 12 residues. With 6 bases removed from V and 4 bases from J, the gap between germline ends came to 7 bases. Germline lookup yields CDR1 MDHEN and CDR2 SYDVKM. The source material was CD4+ T cells from blood, cultured in vitro, sampled after SARS-CoV-2 vaccination. The source is a human donor who had recovered from COVID-19. The chain has TRBV28 and TRBJ1-5; a weak D match, TRBD1 (6 bases). The chain's CDR3 is CASRQGNQPQHF. The CDR3 coding sequence is TGTGCCAGCAGGCAGGGGAATCAGCCCCAGCATTTT.